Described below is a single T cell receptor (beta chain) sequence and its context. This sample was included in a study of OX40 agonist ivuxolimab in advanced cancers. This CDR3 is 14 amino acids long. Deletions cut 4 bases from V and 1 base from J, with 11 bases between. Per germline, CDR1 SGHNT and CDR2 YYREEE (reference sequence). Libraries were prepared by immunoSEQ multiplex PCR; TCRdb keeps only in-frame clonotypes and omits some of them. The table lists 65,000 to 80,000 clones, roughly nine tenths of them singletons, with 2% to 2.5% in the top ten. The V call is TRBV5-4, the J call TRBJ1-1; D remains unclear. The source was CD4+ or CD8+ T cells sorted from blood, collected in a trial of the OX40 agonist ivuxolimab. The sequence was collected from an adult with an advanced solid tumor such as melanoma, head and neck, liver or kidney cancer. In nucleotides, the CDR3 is TGTGCCAGCAGCCTGGGGTTGCCGAACACTGAAGCTTTCTTT. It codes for CASSLGLPNTEAFF.